The 15 T cell receptor beta chains reported below all come from one sample, sequenced in a study of a mutant IDH1 vaccine in newly diagnosed glioma. Noted time point: week 23, last vaccination. It was 300 ug of mutant IDH1 20-mer peptide that made up each vaccine dose, given with topical imiquimod. The repertoire was sequenced with immunoSEQ multiplex PCR; TCRdb's copy has only in-frame clones and lacks some. Here the sample spans roughly 40,000 clones, around 93% being singletons. Their cognate antigens are unknown. Specimen: PBMCs, collected from a glioma patient whose treatment included an IDH1 peptide vaccine. The origin of the receptors is a man aged 50 to 60 with glioma.

The chain carries TRBV5-1 and TRBJ2-7; 10 nucleotides agree with TRBD2. Germline V gene lookup returns CDR1 SGHRS and CDR2 YFSETQ. This CDR3 has 13 residues. Losses at the gene ends were 7 bases for V and 7 bases for J; bases not matched to a gene: 8. CDR3 bases: TGCGCCAGCCGGACTAGCGGCGAGGTGGAGCAGTACTTC. Encoded protein: CASRTSGEVEQYF.

The chain recombines TRBV10-1 with TRBJ2-1; 11 nucleotides line up with TRBD2. The trim removed 8 bases at V and 7 bases at J, leaving 16 bases unmatched. The CDR3 contains 17 residues. Germline V gene sequence: CDR1 WNHNN, CDR2 SYGVQD (reference sequence). The CDR3 nucleotides read TGCGCCAGCTCTCCAGTCGCTAGCGGGGGGCGGACGAATGAGCAGTTCTTC. The encoded protein is CASSPVASGGRTNEQFF.

This clone showed up just once. The rearrangement uses TRBV6-1 and TRBJ2-1; D is ambiguous. The germline V and J ends were trimmed by 2 bases and 10 bases, with 6 bases remaining between them. This CDR3 region has 11 residues. CDR1 is MNHNS, CDR2 SASEGT, per germline. The CDR3 bases are TGTGCCAGCAGTGAATGGCAGGAGCAGTTCTTC. Its translation: CASSEWQEQFF.

In its sample, this clone was seen once. The chain joins TRBV11-2 to TRBJ2-2; 15 bases match TRBD2. Germline CDR1 and CDR2: SGHAT and FQNNGV. Trimming at V came to 6 bases and at J to 8 bases, leaving 4 bases not matched to a gene. This CDR3 spans 15 amino acids. The CDR3 region is CASSRGLAGGGELFF. Written as DNA, the CDR3 is TGTGCCAGCAGTCGAGGACTAGCGGGAGGGGGGGAGCTGTTTTTT.

The rearrangement links TRBV7-3 to TRBJ2-4; TRBD2 matches at 8 bases. Germline loops: CDR1 SGHTA, CDR2 FQGTGA. Trimming took 3 bases from V and 8 from J; bases not matched to a gene: 6. This CDR3 is built from 14 residues. This chain's CDR3 is CASSFGSAGDIQYF. The CDR3 nucleotides read TGTGCCAGCAGCTTCGGTTCAGCGGGAGACATTCAGTACTTC.

This clone showed up just once. The chain links TRBV6-5 to TRBJ1-2; no firm D call. Germline V gene sequence: CDR1 MNHEY, CDR2 SVGAGI. This CDR3 is built from 13 residues. Trimming removed 2 bases from V and 3 bases from J, with 7 bases in between. The CDR3 reads CASSYALDYGYTF. CDR3 in DNA: TGTGCCAGCAGTTACGCTTTGGACTATGGCTACACCTTC.

The chain combines TRBV5-4 with TRBJ2-2; no reliable D call. Germline assignment: CDR1 SGHNT and CDR2 YYREEE (reference sequence). The CDR3 is 13 residues long. V was trimmed by 4 bases and J by 3 bases, leaving 7 bases between them. CDR3 sequence: CASSRDYTGELFF. Written as DNA, the CDR3 is TGTGCCAGCAGCAGGGATTACACCGGGGAGCTGTTTTTT.

The gene calls are TRBV5-1 and TRBJ1-3, with 8 bases aligning to TRBD1. The CDR3 totals 14 residues. The germline V gene has CDR1 SGHRS and CDR2 YFSETQ. Germline trimming cut 4 bases from V and 2 bases from J; bases unmatched to any gene: 2. In DNA, the CDR3 is TGCGCCAGCAGCCCACAGGGGGCTGGAAACACCATATATTTT. Translated: CASSPQGAGNTIYF.

V gene TRBV29-1 combines with J gene TRBJ1-1; D is undetermined. From germline, CDR1 is SQVTM and CDR2 ANQGSEA. Trimming took off 6 bases at V and 5 bases at J, with 10 bases between the two ends. This CDR3 region has 11 residues. DNA for the CDR3: TGCAGCGTGCCTAGGGCGACTGAAGCTTTCTTT. This codes for CSVPRATEAFF.

The CDR3 coding sequence is TGTGCCATCAGTGCAGGGGGCAAGGAGACCCAGTACTTC. Translation: CAISAGGKETQYF. The V gene is TRBV10-3, the J gene TRBJ2-5; 8 bases are shared with TRBD1. Germline CDR1 reads ENHRY; CDR2 reads SYGVKD. This CDR3 has 13 residues. V lost 4 bases and J lost 5; bases outside the gene matches: 3.

In DNA form, the CDR3 reads TGTGCCAGCAGCGCGGGACAGGGCCCCCACCACAATCAGCCCCAGCATTTT. Translated, it gives CASSAGQGPHHNQPQHF. The chain recombines TRBV7-8 with TRBJ1-5; 9 bases are shared with TRBD1. The CDR3 has 17 residues. Germline loops: CDR1 SGHVS, CDR2 FQNEAQ. The junction had 11 bases not matched to a gene; V was cut back by 5 bases and J by 3 bases.

The chain couples TRBV5-6 to TRBJ1-2, with 10 bases aligning to TRBD1. Germline V lookup: CDR1 SGHDT, CDR2 YYEEEE. Losses at the gene ends were 4 bases for V and 8 bases for J; bases not matched to a gene: 11. CDR3 size: 15 residues. The CDR3 DNA reads TGTGCCAGCAGCCCGGGGGACAGGGGATTTATCGGCTACACCTTC. Protein product: CASSPGDRGFIGYTF.

V is TRBV9 and J is TRBJ1-2, with D possibly being TRBD1 (5 bases). Germline lookup yields CDR1 SGDLS and CDR2 YYNGEE. The CDR3 contains 14 residues. V dropped 2 bases and J dropped 1 base, with 9 bases sitting between them. CDR3 coding DNA: TGTGCCAGCAGCGTCGACAGTTATAACTATGGCTACACCTTC. This translates into CASSVDSYNYGYTF.

V is TRBV9 and J is TRBJ2-7; the D gene is possibly TRBD1 (6 bases). The germline V gene encodes CDR1 SGDLS and CDR2 YYNGEE. This CDR3 region has 13 residues. Trimming took 3 bases from V and 3 from J, leaving 10 bases between them. In nucleotides, the CDR3 is TGTGCCAGCAGCGCACACAGGGACTACGAGCAGTACTTC. Encoded protein: CASSAHRDYEQYF.

This chain joins TRBV9 and TRBJ1-3, with D unresolved. Germline V gene lookup returns CDR1 SGDLS and CDR2 YYNGEE. There are 13 residues in the CDR3. The germline V and J ends were trimmed by 3 bases and 0 bases, with 4 bases remaining between them. In DNA, the CDR3 is TGTGCCAGCAGCGCCAACTCTGGAAACACCATATATTTT. Amino acid sequence: CASSANSGNTIYF. Supplemented by reference TRBV9 and TRBJ1-3, the full variable domain reads DSGVTQTPKHLITATGQRVTLRCSPRSGDLSVYWYQQSLDQGLQFLIQYYNGEERAKGNILERFSAQQFPDLHSELNLSSLELGDSALYFCASSANSGNTIYFGEGSWLTVV.